One sample yielded the 5 T cell receptor beta chains listed below, sequenced in a study of Graves' ophthalmopathy and Graves' hyperthyroidism. The authors amplified TCR beta CDR3 regions from RNA transcripts. Amplification began with first-round RT-PCR using HTBI primers, then second-round multiplex PCR was performed. TCRdb re-called the multiplex PCR reads through MiXCR, storing one row per CDR3 protein. Of a few hundred thousand distinct CDR3 sequences in the sample, about a sixth were seen once. The sample comprised peripheral blood. The receptors were sampled from an adult man with Graves' ophthalmopathy.

This clonotype was seen at least ten times. The chain couples TRBV12-3 or TRBV12-4 to TRBJ1-1; possibly TRBD1 for D (5 bases). V was trimmed by 5 bases and J by 1 base, leaving 11 bases between them. The CDR3 runs to 14 residues. The CDR3 region is CASSGVGGNTEAFF. The CDR3 DNA is TGTGCCAGCAGTGGGGTGGGGGGGAACACTGAAGCTTTCTTT.

This clonotype occurred many times. This sequence joins TRBV24-1 and TRBJ2-5, with 9 bases fitting TRBD1. Germline-derived CDR1 and CDR2 are KGHDR and SFDVKD. The ends lost 4 bases at V and 6 bases at J; junction bases unmatched: 2. This CDR3 spans 13 amino acids. For the CDR3, the DNA is TGTGCCACCAGTGACGGGACAGGGCAGACCCAGTACTTC. Translation gives CATSDGTGQTQYF.

The chain combines TRBV10-3 with TRBJ2-2, with TRBD1 as a possible D gene (6 bases). Trimming took off 6 bases at V and 2 bases at J, with 13 bases between the two ends. Germline V gives CDR1 ENHRY, CDR2 SYGVKD. This CDR3 has 15 residues. CDR3 coding DNA: TGTGCCATCAGCCCAAGACAGGCCAACACCGGGGAGCTGTTTTTT. Encoded protein: CAISPRQANTGELFF.

This clonotype has a count of ten or more. The chain employs TRBV28 and TRBJ2-7, with D perhaps TRBD1 (6 bases). V dropped 8 bases and J dropped 0 bases, with 14 bases sitting between them. CDR3 length: 14 residues. CDR1 and CDR2 from the germline V gene are MDHEN and SYDVKM. CDR3 nucleotides: TGTGCCAGCGGGAACTGGGACACCTCCTACGAGCAGTACTTC. This translates into CASGNWDTSYEQYF.

This clonotype was detected many times. The rearrangement links TRBV29-1 to TRBJ1-1; D ambiguous. The CDR3 is made up of 11 amino acids. Per germline, CDR1 SQVTM and CDR2 ANQGSEA. V was shortened by 4 bases and J by 1 base, with 4 bases between the two germline ends. The CDR3 DNA is TGCAGCGTTGGACAGAACACTGAAGCTTTCTTT. This sequence encodes CSVGQNTEAFF.